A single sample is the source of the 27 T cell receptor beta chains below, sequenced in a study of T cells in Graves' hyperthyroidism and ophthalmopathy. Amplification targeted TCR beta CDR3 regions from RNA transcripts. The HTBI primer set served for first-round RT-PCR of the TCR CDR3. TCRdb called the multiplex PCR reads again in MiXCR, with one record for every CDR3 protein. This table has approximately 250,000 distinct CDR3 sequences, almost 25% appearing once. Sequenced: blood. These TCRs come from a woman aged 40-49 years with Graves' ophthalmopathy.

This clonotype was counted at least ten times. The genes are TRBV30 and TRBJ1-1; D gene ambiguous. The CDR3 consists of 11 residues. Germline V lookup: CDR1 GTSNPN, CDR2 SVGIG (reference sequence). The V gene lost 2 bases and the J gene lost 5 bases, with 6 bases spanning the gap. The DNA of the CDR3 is TGTGCCTGGAGTCGGCAAACTGAAGCTTTCTTT. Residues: CAWSRQTEAFF.

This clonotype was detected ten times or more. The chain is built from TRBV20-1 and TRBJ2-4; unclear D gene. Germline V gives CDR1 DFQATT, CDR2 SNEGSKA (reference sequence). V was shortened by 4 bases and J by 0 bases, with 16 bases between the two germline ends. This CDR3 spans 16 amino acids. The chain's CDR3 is CSAKGPILLAKNIQYF. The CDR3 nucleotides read TGCAGTGCTAAAGGACCAATCCTACTAGCCAAAAACATTCAGTACTTC.

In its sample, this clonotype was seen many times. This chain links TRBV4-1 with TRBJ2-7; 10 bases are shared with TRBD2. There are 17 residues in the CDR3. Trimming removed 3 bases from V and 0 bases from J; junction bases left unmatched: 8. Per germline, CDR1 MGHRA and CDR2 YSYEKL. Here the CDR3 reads CASSHATSGESSYEQYF. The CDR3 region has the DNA TGCGCCAGCAGCCACGCTACTAGCGGGGAGAGCTCCTACGAGCAGTACTTC.

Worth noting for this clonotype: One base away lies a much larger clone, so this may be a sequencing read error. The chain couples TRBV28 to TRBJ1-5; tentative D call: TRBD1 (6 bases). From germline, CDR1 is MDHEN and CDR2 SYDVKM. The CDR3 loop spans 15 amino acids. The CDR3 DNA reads TGTGTCAGCAGTTACCGACAGGCTGTGTTTGGGCCCCAGCATTTT. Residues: CVSSYRQAVFGPQHF.

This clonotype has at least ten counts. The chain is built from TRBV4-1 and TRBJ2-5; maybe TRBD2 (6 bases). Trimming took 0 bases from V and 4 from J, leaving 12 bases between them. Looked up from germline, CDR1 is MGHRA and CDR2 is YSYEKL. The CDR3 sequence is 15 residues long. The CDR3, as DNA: TGCGCCAGCAGCCAAGATTCAGGAGCGGGAGAGACCCAGTACTTC. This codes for CASSQDSGAGETQYF.

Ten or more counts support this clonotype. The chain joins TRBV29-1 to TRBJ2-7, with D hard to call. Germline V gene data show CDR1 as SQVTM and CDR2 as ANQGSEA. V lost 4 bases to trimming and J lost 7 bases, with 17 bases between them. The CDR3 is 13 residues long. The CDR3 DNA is TGCAGCGTTGCTAAGAATCTTCGGCAAGAGCAGTACTTC. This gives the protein CSVAKNLRQEQYF.

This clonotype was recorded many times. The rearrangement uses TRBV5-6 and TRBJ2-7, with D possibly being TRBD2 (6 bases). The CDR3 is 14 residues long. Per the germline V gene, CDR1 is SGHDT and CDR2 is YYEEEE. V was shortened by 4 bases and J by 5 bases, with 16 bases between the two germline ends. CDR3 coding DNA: TGTGCCAGCAGCCGGGACTGGGAGGTCCACGAGCAGTACTTC. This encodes CASSRDWEVHEQYF. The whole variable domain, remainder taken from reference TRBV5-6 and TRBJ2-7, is DAGVTQSPTHLIKTRGQQVTLRCSPKSGHDTVSWYQQALGQGPQFIFQYYEEEERQRGNFPDRFSGHQFPNYSSELNVNALLLGDSALYLCASSRDWEVHEQYFGPGTRLTVT.

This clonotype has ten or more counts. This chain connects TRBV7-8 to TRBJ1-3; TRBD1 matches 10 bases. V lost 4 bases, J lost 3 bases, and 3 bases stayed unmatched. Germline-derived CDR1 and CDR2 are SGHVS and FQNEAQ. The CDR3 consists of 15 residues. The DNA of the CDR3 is TGTGCCAGCAGCTCTGACAGGGGGCTTGGAAACACCATATATTTT. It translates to CASSSDRGLGNTIYF.

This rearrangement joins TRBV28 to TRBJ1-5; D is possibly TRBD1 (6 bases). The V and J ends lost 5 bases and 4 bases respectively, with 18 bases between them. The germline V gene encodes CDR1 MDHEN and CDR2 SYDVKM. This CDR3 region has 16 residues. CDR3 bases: TGTGCCAGCAGTCGGGGAGGGGGGGTTGCAAATCAGCCCCAGCATTTT. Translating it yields CASSRGGGVANQPQHF. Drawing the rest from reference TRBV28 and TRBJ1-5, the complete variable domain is DVKVTQSSRYLVKRTGEKVFLECVQDMDHENMFWYRQDPGLGLRLIYFSYDVKMKEKGDIPEGYSVSREKKERFSLILESASTNQTSMYLCASSRGGGVANQPQHFGDGTRLSIL.

Here the CDR3 reads CASSLLAGDTGELFF. CDR3 DNA sequence: TGTGCCAGCAGCTTACTAGCGGGGGACACCGGGGAGCTGTTTTTT. V gene TRBV11-2 combines with J gene TRBJ2-2, with 10 bases aligning to TRBD2. After removal of 2 bases from V and 3 bases from J, the junction contained 0 bases not matched to a gene. Germline V gives CDR1 SGHAT, CDR2 FQNNGV. The CDR3 length is 15 residues. The whole variable domain, filled in from reference TRBV11-2 and TRBJ2-2, reads EAGVAQSPRYKIIEKRQSVAFWCNPISGHATLYWYQQILGQGPKLLIQFQNNGVVDDSQLPKDRFSAERLKGVDSTLKIQPAKLEDSAVYLCASSLLAGDTGELFFGEGSRLTVL.

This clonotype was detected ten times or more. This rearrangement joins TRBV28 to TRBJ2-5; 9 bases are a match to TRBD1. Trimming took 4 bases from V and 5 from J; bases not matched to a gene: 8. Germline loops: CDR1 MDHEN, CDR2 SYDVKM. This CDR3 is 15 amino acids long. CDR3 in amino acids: CASSSRDRAWETQYF. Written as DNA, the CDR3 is TGTGCCAGCAGTTCTCGGGACAGGGCCTGGGAGACCCAGTACTTC.

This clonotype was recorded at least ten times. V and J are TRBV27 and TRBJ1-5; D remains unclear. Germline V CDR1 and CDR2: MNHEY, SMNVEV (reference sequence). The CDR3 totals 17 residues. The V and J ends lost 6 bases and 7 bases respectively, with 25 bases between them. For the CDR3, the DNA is TGTGCCAGCAGCCCTCTCCCCTTTCGAGGGTACACCCAGCCCCAGCATTTT. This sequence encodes CASSPLPFRGYTQPQHF.

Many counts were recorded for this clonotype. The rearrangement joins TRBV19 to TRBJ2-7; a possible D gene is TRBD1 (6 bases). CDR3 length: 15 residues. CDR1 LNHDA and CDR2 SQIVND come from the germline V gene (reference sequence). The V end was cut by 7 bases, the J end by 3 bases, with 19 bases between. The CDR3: CASTPRADSVYEQYF. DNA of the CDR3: TGTGCCAGTACTCCGCGGGCGGACAGTGTCTACGAGCAGTACTTC.

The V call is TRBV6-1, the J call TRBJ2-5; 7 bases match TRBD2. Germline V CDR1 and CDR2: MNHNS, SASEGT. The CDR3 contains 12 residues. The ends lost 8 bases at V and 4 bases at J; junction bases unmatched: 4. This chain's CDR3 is CASVGRAETQYF. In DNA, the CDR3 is TGTGCCAGCGTGGGGAGGGCAGAGACCCAGTACTTC.

CDR3 sequence reads: CASSLGTLPGAFF. DNA of the CDR3: TGCGCCAGCAGCTTGGGGACACTACCGGGAGCTTTCTTT. The gene calls are TRBV5-1 and TRBJ1-1, with D possibly being TRBD1 (5 bases). The ends were cut back, 0 bases at V and 10 bases at J, with 13 bases in the middle. From germline, CDR1 is SGHRS and CDR2 YFSETQ. The CDR3 extends over 13 amino acids.

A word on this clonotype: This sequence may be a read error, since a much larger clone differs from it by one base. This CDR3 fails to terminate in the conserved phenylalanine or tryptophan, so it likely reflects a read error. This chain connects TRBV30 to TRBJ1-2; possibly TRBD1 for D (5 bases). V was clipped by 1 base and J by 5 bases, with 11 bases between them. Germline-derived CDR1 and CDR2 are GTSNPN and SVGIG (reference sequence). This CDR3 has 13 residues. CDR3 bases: TGTGCCTGGAGTGCTGGCAGGGCATATGGCTACACCCTC. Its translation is CAWSAGRAYGYTL.

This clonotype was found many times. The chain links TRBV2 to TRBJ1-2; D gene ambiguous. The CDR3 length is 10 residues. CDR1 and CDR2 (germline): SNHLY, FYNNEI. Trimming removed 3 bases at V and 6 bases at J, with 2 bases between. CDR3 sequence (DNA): TGTGCCAGCAGTGAGAATGGCTACACCTTC. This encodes CASSENGYTF.

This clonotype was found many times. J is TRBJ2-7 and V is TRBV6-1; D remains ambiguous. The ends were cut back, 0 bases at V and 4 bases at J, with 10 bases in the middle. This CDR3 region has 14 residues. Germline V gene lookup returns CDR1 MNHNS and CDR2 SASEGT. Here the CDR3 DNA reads TGTGCCAGCAGTGAAGCGGGAAAGAATTACGAGCAGTACTTC. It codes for CASSEAGKNYEQYF.

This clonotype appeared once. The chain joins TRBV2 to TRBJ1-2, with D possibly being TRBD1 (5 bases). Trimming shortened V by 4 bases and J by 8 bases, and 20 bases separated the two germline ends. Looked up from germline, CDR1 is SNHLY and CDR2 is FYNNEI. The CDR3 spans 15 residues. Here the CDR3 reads CASSAWGNPSGGYTF. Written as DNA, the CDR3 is TGTGCCAGCAGTGCCTGGGGCAATCCCTCGGGGGGCTACACCTTC.

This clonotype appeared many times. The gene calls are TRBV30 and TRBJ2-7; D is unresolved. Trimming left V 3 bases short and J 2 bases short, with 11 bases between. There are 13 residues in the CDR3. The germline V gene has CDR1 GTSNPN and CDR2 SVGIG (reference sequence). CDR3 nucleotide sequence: TGTGCCTGGAGGGGCGTTGTAGCCTACGAGCAGTACTTC. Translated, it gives CAWRGVVAYEQYF.

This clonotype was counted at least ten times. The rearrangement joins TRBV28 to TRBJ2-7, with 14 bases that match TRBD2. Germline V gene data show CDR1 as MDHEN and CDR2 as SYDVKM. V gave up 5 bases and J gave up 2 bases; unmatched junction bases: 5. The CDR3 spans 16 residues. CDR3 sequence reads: CASSLGTSGRPYEQYF. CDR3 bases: TGTGCCAGCAGTCTTGGGACTAGCGGGAGACCCTACGAGCAGTACTTC. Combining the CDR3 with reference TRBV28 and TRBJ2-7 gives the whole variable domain DVKVTQSSRYLVKRTGEKVFLECVQDMDHENMFWYRQDPGLGLRLIYFSYDVKMKEKGDIPEGYSVSREKKERFSLILESASTNQTSMYLCASSLGTSGRPYEQYFGPGTRLTVT.

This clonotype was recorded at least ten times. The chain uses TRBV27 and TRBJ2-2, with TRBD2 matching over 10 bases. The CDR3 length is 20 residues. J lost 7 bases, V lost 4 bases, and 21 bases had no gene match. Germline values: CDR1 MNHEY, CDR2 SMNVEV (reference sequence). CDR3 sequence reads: CASSSPLALAGVLSSGELFF. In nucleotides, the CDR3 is TGTGCCAGCAGTTCCCCCCTGGCCCTAGCGGGAGTACTCTCCAGCGGGGAGCTGTTTTTT.

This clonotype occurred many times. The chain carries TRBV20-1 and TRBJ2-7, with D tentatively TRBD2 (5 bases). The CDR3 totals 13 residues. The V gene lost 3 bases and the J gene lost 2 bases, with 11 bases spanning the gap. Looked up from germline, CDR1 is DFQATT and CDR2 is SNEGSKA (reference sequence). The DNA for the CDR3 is TGCAGTGCTAGGCCCAGCGGTACCTACGAGCAGTACTTC. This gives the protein CSARPSGTYEQYF.

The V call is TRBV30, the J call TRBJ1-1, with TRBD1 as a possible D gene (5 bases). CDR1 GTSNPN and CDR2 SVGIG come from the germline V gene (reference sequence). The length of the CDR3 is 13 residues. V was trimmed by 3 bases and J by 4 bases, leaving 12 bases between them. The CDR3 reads CAWRSSGSTEAFF. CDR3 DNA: TGTGCCTGGAGAAGTTCAGGGAGCACTGAAGCTTTCTTT.

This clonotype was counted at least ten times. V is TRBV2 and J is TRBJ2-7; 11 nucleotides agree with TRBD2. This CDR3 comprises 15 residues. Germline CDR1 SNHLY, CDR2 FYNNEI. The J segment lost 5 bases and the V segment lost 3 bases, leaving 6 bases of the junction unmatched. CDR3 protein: CASSETSGTANEQYF. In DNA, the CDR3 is TGTGCCAGCAGTGAGACTAGCGGGACCGCTAACGAGCAGTACTTC.

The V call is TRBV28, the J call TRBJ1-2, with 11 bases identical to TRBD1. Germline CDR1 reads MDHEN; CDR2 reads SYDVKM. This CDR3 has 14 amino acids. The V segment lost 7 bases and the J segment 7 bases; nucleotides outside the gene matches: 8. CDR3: CASKGDRGGSGYTF. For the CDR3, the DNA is TGTGCCAGCAAGGGGGACAGGGGGGGGAGTGGCTACACCTTC.

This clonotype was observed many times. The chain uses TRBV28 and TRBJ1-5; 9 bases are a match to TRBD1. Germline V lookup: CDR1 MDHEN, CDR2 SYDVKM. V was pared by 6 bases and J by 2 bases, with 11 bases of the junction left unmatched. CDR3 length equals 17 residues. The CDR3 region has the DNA TGTGCCAGCAGCAACACAGGGGGCACAGCCCGCAATCAGCCCCAGCATTTT. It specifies CASSNTGGTARNQPQHF.